This T cell receptor (beta chain) appears in the sequencing data of a study of beta chain features in type 1 diabetes. cDNA synthesis used the whole RNA isolate, giving expressed TCRB sequences. Approximately 3.6 million reads per sample on average were obtained from naive, central memory and regulatory T cell samples. Repertoires were generated with immunoSEQ multiplex PCR, while TCRdb's copy carries only in-frame clones and drops some. The data hold approximately 360,000 clones, with 10% to 15% observed a single time. Whole-study results and caveats: Comparison showed that naive, central memory and Treg TCRB repertoires appeared more similar among patients than among healthy donors. Amplification by PCR could prefer shorter templates, with the same effect in patients and controls. More deletions and fewer insertions at VDJ junctions were seen in type 1 diabetes patients. Among all four CD4+ subsets, Type 1 diabetes patients had TCRB CDR3s that were moderately but significantly shorter.

Only a few counts were recorded for this clone. Its target is unknown. Germline CDR1 is LGHNA and CDR2 is YSLEER. V lost 3 bases, J lost 5 bases, and 9 bases stayed unmatched. The CDR3 sequence is 15 residues long. The rearrangement joins TRBV4-3 to TRBJ1-1; 7 nucleotides line up with TRBD1. What was sequenced was naive CD4+ T cells from blood. The clonotype originates from a woman aged 18 to 35 with type 1 diabetes. In DNA form, the CDR3 reads TGCGCCAGCAGCCAGGCGACAGGGTTCGGGACTGAAGCTTTCTTT. This encodes CASSQATGFGTEAFF.